This is a list of T cell receptor beta chains from one sample in a study of blood T cell repertoires in COVID-19. Produced via immunoSEQ multiplex PCR; TCRdb's table is partial and in-frame only. The repertoire holds 150,000 to 200,000 clones, with around 75% as singletons. Sample: peripheral blood. The receptors here all came from a woman aged 35 to 49 with COVID-19, enrolled during active disease. Each CDR3 is given with its conserved first and last residue. Fields, in order: clone size, D gene, J gene, V gene, CDR3 protein, CDR3 DNA. The D gene is left open where the match is weak. Size tells how often a clone was seen (once, few, many) or the class of an expanded clone, and some rows leave it out.

- - TRBJ2-1 TRBV4-2 CASSQDQGVWDEQFF TGTGCCAGCAGCCAAGATCAGGGCGTCTGGGATGAGCAGTTCTTC
- - TRBJ2-5 TRBV7-9 CASSSPGLGKETQYF TGTGCCAGCAGCTCACCTGGTCTCGGGAAAGAGACCCAGTACTTC
- TRBD2 TRBJ2-3 TRBV5-1 CASSPGGVAGDTQYF TGCGCCAGCAGCCCGGGGGGAGTAGCGGGCGATACGCAGTATTTT
- - TRBJ1-5 TRBV11-2 CASSSSGEQPQHF TGTGCCAGCAGCTCCTCGGGTGAGCAGCCCCAGCATTTT
- TRBD2 TRBJ2-1 TRBV3-1/TRBV3-2 CASSQEATSGGARHNEQFF TGTGCCAGCAGCCAAGAGGCGACTAGCGGGGGGGCCCGACACAATGAGCAGTTCTTC
- - TRBJ1-2 TRBV19 CASSIGVQGTYGYTF TGTGCCAGTAGTATCGGGGTGCAGGGGACCTATGGCTACACCTTC
- TRBD1 TRBJ2-5 TRBV5-1 CASSMRTGEETQYF TGCGCCAGCAGCATGCGGACAGGAGAAGAGACCCAGTACTTC
- - TRBJ2-5 TRBV5-1 CASTGEETQYF TGCGCCAGCACCGGAGAAGAGACCCAGTACTTC
- TRBD1 TRBJ2-5 TRBV18 CASSPRQGQETQYF TGTGCCAGCTCACCACGACAGGGGCAAGAGACCCAGTACTTC
once - TRBJ1-5 TRBV4-1 CASSQPGNSNQPQHF TGCGCCAGCAGCCAACCGGGGAATAGCAATCAGCCCCAGCATTTT
- TRBD1 TRBJ1-5 TRBV18 CASSQGQGGQPQHF TGTGCCAGCTCCCAGGGACAGGGGGGTCAGCCCCAGCATTTT
- - TRBJ2-1 TRBV15 CATSIPLTGEQFF TGTGCCACCAGCATTCCCTTGACGGGTGAGCAGTTCTTC
- - TRBJ1-3 TRBV11-2 CASSTTGRGNTIYF TGTGCCAGCAGCACAACAGGGCGAGGAAACACCATATATTTT
few TRBD2 TRBJ2-3 TRBV5-4 CASSLLSGSTDTQYF TGTGCCAGCAGCCTACTTAGCGGGAGCACAGATACGCAGTATTTT
- - TRBJ2-1 TRBV4-2 CASSLENRNEQFF TGTGCCAGCAGTCTAGAGAACCGTAATGAGCAGTTCTTC
- TRBD2 TRBJ2-7 TRBV2 CASRGLAGVYEQYF TGTGCCAGCAGGGGACTAGCGGGGGTCTACGAGCAGTACTTC
- TRBD1 TRBJ1-6 TRBV7-9 CASSRTGLNSPLHF TGTGCCAGCAGCCGGACAGGGCTTAATTCACCCCTCCACTTT
- - TRBJ2-3 TRBV6-2/TRBV6-3 CASSQQLGLDTQYF TGTGCCAGCAGCCAACAGTTAGGACTTGATACGCAGTATTTT
- TRBD1 TRBJ1-6 TRBV6-2/TRBV6-3 CASSYSTGQGANSPLHF TGTGCCAGCAGTTACTCCACGGGACAGGGGGCCAATTCACCCCTCCACTTT
- - TRBJ1-5 TRBV5-6 CASSLTQVVGQPQHF TGTGCCAGCAGCTTAACACAGGTGGTTGGTCAGCCCCAGCATTTT
- - TRBJ2-7 TRBV5-4 CASTLRGRGPTYEQYF TGTGCCAGCACCCTGAGGGGGCGGGGCCCAACCTACGAGCAGTACTTC
- TRBD2 TRBJ2-7 TRBV5-4 CASRLAGGLIQDEQYF TGTGCCAGCAGGTTAGCGGGGGGCCTAATACAGGACGAGCAGTACTTC
- - TRBJ1-5 TRBV12-3/TRBV12-4 CASSLTSNQPQHF TGTGCCAGCAGTTTGACTTCCAATCAGCCCCAGCATTTT
- TRBD1 TRBJ1-2 TRBV27 CASRTTGGDYGYTF TGTGCCAGCAGGACCACAGGGGGCGACTATGGCTACACCTTC
- - TRBJ1-4 TRBV2 CASTLGGRANEKLFF TGTGCCAGCACTCTGGGGGGGCGCGCGAATGAAAAACTGTTTTTT
- - TRBJ2-2 TRBV6-6 CASSYIPNTGELFF TGTGCCAGCAGTTATATCCCGAACACCGGGGAGCTGTTTTTT
once TRBD1 TRBJ1-1 TRBV6-5 CASSSGQARRPIF TGTGCCAGCAGTTCCGGACAGGCCCGACGTCCCATCTTT
- - TRBJ1-2 TRBV4-3 CASSQDQWRAVYGYTF TGCGCCAGCAGCCAAGATCAGTGGAGGGCCGTCTATGGCTACACCTTC
few - TRBJ2-7 TRBV11-3 CASSLDGREDEQYF TGTGCCAGCAGCTTAGACGGCAGGGAGGACGAGCAGTACTTC
many - TRBJ1-6 TRBV5-1 CASSLASGDSPLHF TGCGCCAGCAGCTTGGCGTCTGGAGATTCACCCCTCCACTTT
- - TRBJ2-2 TRBV3-1/TRBV3-2 CASSQQQDGELFF TGTGCCAGCAGCCAACAACAGGACGGGGAGCTGTTTTTT
- TRBD1 TRBJ2-1 TRBV19 CASTQRTGPYNEQFF TGTGCCAGTACGCAACGGACAGGGCCCTACAATGAGCAGTTCTTC
- - TRBJ1-2 TRBV15 CATSRDGQYYGYTF TGTGCCACCAGCAGAGATGGACAGTACTATGGCTACACCTTC
- - TRBJ2-3 TRBV2 CASRGVGQGTDTQYF TGTGCCAGCAGAGGGGTCGGGCAGGGGACAGATACGCAGTATTTT
- - TRBJ2-7 TRBV9 CASSVGTIGYEQYF TGTGCCAGCAGCGTAGGTACTATTGGATACGAGCAGTACTTC
- TRBD2 TRBJ2-2 TRBV5-4 CASSFGAGAPGELFF TGTGCCAGCAGCTTTGGGGCGGGAGCCCCCGGGGAGCTGTTTTTT
- TRBD2 TRBJ2-4 TRBV30 CAQAGGGAKNIQYF TGTGCGCAAGCGGGGGGTGGGGCCAAAAACATTCAGTACTTC
- TRBD1 TRBJ2-5 TRBV6-5 CATFGAGGRQTQYF TGTGCCACCTTCGGGGCAGGGGGCAGGCAGACCCAGTACTTC
medium-sized TRBD1 TRBJ1-2 TRBV18 CASSPTGTGDTISGYTF TGTGCCAGCTCACCAACCGGGACAGGGGATACCATTAGTGGCTACACCTTC
- TRBD2 TRBJ2-7 TRBV7-9 CASSLYRGLSSGRTYEQYF TGTGCCAGCAGCCTCTACAGGGGTCTAAGTAGCGGGAGAACCTACGAGCAGTACTTC
few - TRBJ1-1 TRBV5-1 CASSYPREGTEAFF TGCGCCAGCAGCTACCCCAGGGAAGGCACTGAAGCTTTCTTT